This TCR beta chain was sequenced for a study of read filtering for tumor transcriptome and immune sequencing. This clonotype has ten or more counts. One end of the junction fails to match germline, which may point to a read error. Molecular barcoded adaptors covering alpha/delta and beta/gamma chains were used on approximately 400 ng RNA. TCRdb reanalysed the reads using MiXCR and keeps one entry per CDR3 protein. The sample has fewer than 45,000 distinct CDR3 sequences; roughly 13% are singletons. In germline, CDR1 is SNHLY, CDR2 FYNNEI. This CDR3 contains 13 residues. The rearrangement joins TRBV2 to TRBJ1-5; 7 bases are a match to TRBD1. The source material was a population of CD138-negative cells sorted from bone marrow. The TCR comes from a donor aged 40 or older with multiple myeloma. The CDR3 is CASSEGSGQPQRF. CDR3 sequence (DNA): TGTGCCAGCAGTGAAGGGTCGGGACAGCCCCAGCGTTTT.